The 31 T cell receptor beta chains given below trace back to one sample, sequenced in a study of early T cells in non-severe SARS-CoV-2 infection. TCRdb reprocessed the 5' RACE reads with MiXCR, giving one entry per CDR3 protein. The table has approximately 66,000 distinct CDR3 sequences, roughly an eighth seen once. The specimen was whole blood. The receptors shown here come from an adult who was a healthcare worker with PCR-confirmed SARS-CoV-2 infection or an uninfected control (not recorded which).

V usage is TRBV10-3 and J usage is TRBJ1-2; 11 bases fit TRBD1. This CDR3 contains 14 residues. J lost 6 bases, V lost 7 bases, and 7 bases had no gene match. Germline V gives CDR1 ENHRY, CDR2 SYGVKD. CDR3 sequence (DNA): TGTGCCATCACCCTTGGACAGGGGGCTAATGGCTACACCTTC. The encoded protein is CAITLGQGANGYTF.

Judged by abundance, this clonotype is medium-sized. CDR3 protein: CASSQGQGPSYEQYF. CDR3 DNA sequence: TGTGCCAGCAGCCAAGGACAGGGGCCTTCCTACGAGCAGTACTTC. The chain joins TRBV7-8 to TRBJ2-7; TRBD1 matches at 9 bases. This CDR3 has 15 residues. CDR1 and CDR2 (germline): SGHVS, FQNEAQ. Trimming removed 5 bases from V and 1 base from J; junction bases left unmatched: 6.

This clonotype was counted between two and nine times. This chain joins TRBV20-1 and TRBJ2-3, with D hard to call. Between the trimmed V and J ends, which lost 5 bases and 6 bases, there was a span of 18 bases. Germline V gives CDR1 DFQATT, CDR2 SNEGSKA (reference sequence). The CDR3 totals 14 residues. CDR3 DNA: TGCAGTGCTCTGAGCAGGATTTCTGTTGATACGCAGTATTTT. This translates into CSALSRISVDTQYF.

This clonotype turned up a few times. The gene calls are TRBV9 and TRBJ1-1, with D unresolved. Looked up from germline, CDR1 is SGDLS and CDR2 is YYNGEE. V was trimmed by 4 bases and J by 0 bases, leaving 7 bases between them. There are 13 residues in the CDR3. In DNA form, the CDR3 reads TGTGCCAGCAGCTTCGCTATGAACACTGAAGCTTTCTTT. Translation gives CASSFAMNTEAFF. Full variable domain (remainder filled in from reference TRBV9 and TRBJ1-1): DSGVTQTPKHLITATGQRVTLRCSPRSGDLSVYWYQQSLDQGLQFLIQYYNGEERAKGNILERFSAQQFPDLHSELNLSSLELGDSALYFCASSFAMNTEAFFGQGTRLTVV.

This clonotype appeared many times. This chain joins TRBV11-2 and TRBJ2-7; D might be TRBD1 or TRBD2, each matching 5 bases. CDR3 length: 14 amino acids. Germline CDR1 SGHAT, CDR2 FQNNGV. V lost 5 bases and J lost 3, with 14 bases in between. In nucleotides, the CDR3 is TGTGCCAGCAGCCCCCGGGACGGTGACTACGAGCAGTACTTC. It is translated as CASSPRDGDYEQYF.

This clonotype was observed a few times. The V call is TRBV20-1, the J call TRBJ2-3, with D possibly matching TRBD2 (5 bases). The CDR3 has 13 residues. Germline CDR1 and CDR2: DFQATT and SNEGSKA (reference sequence). V lost 7 bases and J lost 0, with 11 bases in between. In DNA form, the CDR3 reads TGCAGTGTAGAGGAGGAGAGCACAGATACGCAGTATTTT. Its protein product is CSVEEESTDTQYF.

This clonotype occurred many times. The rearrangement joins TRBV12-3 or TRBV12-4 to TRBJ1-6; 10 bases are shared with TRBD1. The CDR3 is made up of 14 amino acids. J lost 10 bases, V lost 5 bases, and 5 bases had no gene match. The CDR3: CASSPGQGISPLHF. The CDR3 region has the DNA TGTGCCAGCAGTCCGGGACAGGGGATATCACCCCTCCACTTT.

This clonotype has only a few counts. V usage is TRBV19 and J usage is TRBJ1-1; D gene uncertain. This CDR3 comprises 14 residues. Germline CDR1 and CDR2: LNHDA and SQIVND (reference sequence). V dropped 7 bases and J dropped 0 bases, with 12 bases sitting between them. The CDR3 nucleotides are TGTGCCAGTACCCCCGGGCGGATGAACACTGAAGCTTTCTTT. The encoded protein is CASTPGRMNTEAFF.

The chain carries TRBV12-3 or TRBV12-4 and TRBJ2-5; D not certain. Deletions cut 2 bases from V and 5 bases from J, with 6 bases between. The CDR3 is 12 residues long. As DNA, the CDR3 is TGTGCCAGCAGTTTACCGGCGGAGACCCAGTACTTC. Residues: CASSLPAETQYF.

This clonotype was recorded a few times. The J gene is TRBJ2-1, the V gene TRBV7-3; D is perhaps TRBD1 (5 bases). Per germline, CDR1 SGHTA and CDR2 FQGTGA. Trimming pared 5 bases from V and 10 bases from J, leaving 12 bases between. The CDR3 loop spans 12 amino acids. The CDR3: CASSPRQGEQFF. The CDR3, as DNA: TGTGCCAGCAGCCCCCGTCAGGGAGAGCAGTTCTTC.

The chain employs TRBV5-4 and TRBJ2-3, with 11 bases aligning to TRBD2. The CDR3 length is 16 residues. V was pared by 2 bases and J by 5 bases, with 7 bases of the junction left unmatched. CDR1 is SGHNT and CDR2 is YYREEE in the germline V gene (reference sequence). The CDR3 DNA reads as TGTGCCAGCAGCTTCTCGACTAGCGGGGCGGGAGATACGCAGTATTTT. This sequence encodes CASSFSTSGAGDTQYF. Looking up the rest from reference TRBV5-4 and TRBJ2-3 gives the full variable domain: ETGVTQSPTHLIKTRGQQVTLRCSSQSGHNTVSWYQQALGQGPQFIFQYYREEENGRGNFPPRFSGLQFPNYSSELNVNALELDDSALYLCASSFSTSGAGDTQYFGPGTRLTVL.

Ten or more counts support this clonotype. The chain joins TRBV7-2 to TRBJ2-1, with 12 bases fitting TRBD2. This CDR3 comprises 18 residues. The junction had 16 bases not matched to a gene; V was cut back by 4 bases and J by 9 bases. Germline V gives CDR1 SGHTA, CDR2 FQGNSA. The CDR3 coding sequence is TGTGCCAGCAGCTCACAACCGGGACTAGCGGGCCTAGAAAGTGAGCAGTTCTTC. This sequence encodes CASSSQPGLAGLESEQFF.

This clonotype occurred many times. The chain recombines TRBV4-1 with TRBJ2-7, with 16 bases identical to TRBD2. V lost 4 bases, J lost 6 bases, and 9 bases stayed unmatched. There are 17 residues in the CDR3. Germline lookup yields CDR1 MGHRA and CDR2 YSYEKL. DNA for the CDR3: TGCGCCAGCAGCCGCATGGGACTAGCGGGAGGGCCTTTCGAGCAGTACTTC. Residues: CASSRMGLAGGPFEQYF.

This clonotype was recorded at least ten times. The chain couples TRBV6-5 to TRBJ2-1; a possible D gene is TRBD2 (6 bases). From germline, CDR1 is MNHEY and CDR2 SVGAGI. The CDR3 sequence is 15 residues long. V was shortened by 7 bases and J by 0 bases, with 13 bases between the two germline ends. CDR3 coding DNA: TGTGCCAGCACGAAGGGGACTCCCTCCTACAATGAGCAGTTCTTC. This sequence encodes CASTKGTPSYNEQFF.

The sample holds a few counts of this clonotype. The chain carries TRBV7-3 and TRBJ2-2; the D is unclear. Germline loops: CDR1 SGHTA, CDR2 FQGTGA. V lost 1 base and J lost 3, with 9 bases in between. The CDR3 sequence is 15 residues long. This CDR3 reads CASSLNVGHTGELFF. The CDR3 DNA is TGTGCCAGCAGCTTAAACGTCGGGCACACCGGGGAGCTGTTTTTT.

The chain couples TRBV7-7 to TRBJ2-5, with D unclear. The CDR3 runs to 14 residues. The V end lost 5 bases, the J end lost 4 bases, and 14 bases lay between the germline ends. In germline, CDR1 is SSHAT, CDR2 FNYEAQ (reference sequence). The chain's CDR3 is CASSPLGLGETQYF. The CDR3 coding sequence is TGTGCCAGCAGCCCACTTGGCCTGGGAGAGACCCAGTACTTC.

The sample holds many counts of this clonotype. The genes are TRBV10-3 and TRBJ2-5; D tentatively fits TRBD1 or TRBD2 (6 bases each). Germline V CDR1 and CDR2: ENHRY, SYGVKD. The CDR3 has 15 residues. V lost 6 bases to trimming and J lost 4 bases, with 18 bases between them. The CDR3 spells CAIRAGGVVGETQYF. The DNA for the CDR3 is TGTGCCATCAGAGCCGGGGGCGTCGTCGGAGAGACCCAGTACTTC.

The J gene is TRBJ1-1, the V gene TRBV20-1; D is undetermined. The CDR3 has 12 residues. Germline V gives CDR1 DFQATT, CDR2 SNEGSKA (reference sequence). Trimming cost V 6 bases and J 0 bases, with 8 bases left between them. The CDR3: CSARLMNTEAFF. CDR3 DNA sequence: TGCAGTGCCAGGCTCATGAACACTGAAGCTTTCTTT.

At least ten counts were recorded for this clonotype. The V gene is TRBV6-1, the J gene TRBJ1-4, with TRBD1 matching 8 bases. The trim removed 4 bases at V and 6 bases at J, leaving 4 bases unmatched. The CDR3 loop spans 14 amino acids. The germline V gene has CDR1 MNHNS and CDR2 SASEGT. The CDR3 bases are TGTGCCAGCAGTGGAAACAGGGGGTATGAAAAACTGTTTTTT. Translation gives CASSGNRGYEKLFF.

In its sample, this clonotype was seen a few times. The rearrangement uses TRBV6-2 or TRBV6-3 and TRBJ1-1, with D perhaps matching TRBD1 (5 bases). There are 14 residues in the CDR3. The ends were cut back, 0 bases at V and 5 bases at J, with 10 bases in the middle. Per the germline V gene, CDR1 is MNHEY and CDR2 is SVGEGT. The CDR3 loop reads CASSYSPGRTEAFF. In nucleotides, the CDR3 is TGTGCCAGCAGTTACTCGCCAGGGCGGACTGAAGCTTTCTTT.

Written as DNA, the CDR3 is TGTGCCAGCTCAAGGGACAGGGGGCAAGGGGAGCAGTACTTC. Translating it yields CASSRDRGQGEQYF. The chain couples TRBV18 to TRBJ2-7; 12 positions agree with TRBD1. The CDR3 runs 14 residues. In germline, CDR1 is KGHSH, CDR2 LQKENI. V shed 5 bases and J 7 bases; nucleotides not matched to a gene: 6.

The chain joins TRBV7-2 to TRBJ2-5; 8 bases fit TRBD2. Trimming cost V 7 bases and J 6 bases; bases outside gene matches: 13. The germline V gene encodes CDR1 SGHTA and CDR2 FQGNSA. This CDR3 spans 15 amino acids. The CDR3 region has the DNA TGTGCCAGCACATCATTCCCCGGGACTAGGAAGACCCAGTACTTC. Protein product: CASTSFPGTRKTQYF.

This clonotype was found many times. V and J are TRBV11-2 and TRBJ1-3, with D perhaps TRBD1 (5 bases). Germline-derived CDR1 and CDR2 are SGHAT and FQNNGV. The CDR3 is 14 residues long. V was trimmed by 3 bases and J by 4 bases, leaving 10 bases between them. In DNA, the CDR3 is TGTGCCAGCAGCTTTCCAGGGTTCGGAAACACCATATATTTT. Protein product: CASSFPGFGNTIYF.

This clonotype was recorded many times. This chain connects TRBV4-1 to TRBJ1-2, with TRBD1 as a possible D gene (5 bases). This CDR3 comprises 15 residues. The germline V and J ends were trimmed by 1 base and 5 bases, with 14 bases remaining between them. Germline V gives CDR1 MGHRA, CDR2 YSYEKL. CDR3 DNA: TGCGCCAGCAGCCAAGTACTTCGGGGGATTTATGGCTACACCTTC. It is translated as CASSQVLRGIYGYTF.

Ten or more counts support this clonotype. This chain's CDR3 is CASSLRVADTQYF. DNA for the CDR3: TGTGCCAGCAGCTTAAGGGTGGCAGATACGCAGTATTTT. The rearrangement uses TRBV7-2 and TRBJ2-3; D is undetermined. The CDR3 is 13 amino acids. V lost 2 bases to trimming and J lost 4 bases, with 7 bases between them. In germline, CDR1 is SGHTA, CDR2 FQGNSA.

The chain uses TRBV11-2 and TRBJ2-3, with 9 bases identical to TRBD1. The CDR3 contains 16 residues. Germline loops: CDR1 SGHAT, CDR2 FQNNGV. V was clipped by 5 bases and J by 6 bases; unmatched bases: 12. The CDR3 DNA sequence: TGTGCCAGCAGCGCGTCCCGGGACAGGGATCGGGATACGCAGTATTTT. It specifies CASSASRDRDRDTQYF.

This clonotype was observed at least ten times. This chain connects TRBV6-5 to TRBJ2-1, with 8 positions matching TRBD2. CDR3 length: 14 residues. Trimming cost V 3 bases and J 4 bases; bases outside gene matches: 2. CDR1 and CDR2 (germline): MNHEY, SVGAGI. CDR3 in amino acids: CASSYIAGYNEQFF. The CDR3 coding sequence is TGTGCCAGCAGTTATATAGCGGGATACAATGAGCAGTTCTTC.

The table lists this clonotype with many counts. The rearrangement joins TRBV7-2 to TRBJ1-1; D uncertain. Germline loops: CDR1 SGHTA, CDR2 FQGNSA. This CDR3 is 14 amino acids long. The CDR3 sequence: CASRAGRANTEAFF. In DNA form, the CDR3 reads TGTGCATCCAGAGCGGGAAGGGCGAACACTGAAGCTTTCTTT. Supplemented by reference TRBV7-2 and TRBJ1-1, the full variable domain reads GAGVSQSPSNKVTEKGKDVELRCDPISGHTALYWYRQSLGQGLEFLIYFQGNSAPDKSGLPSDRFSAERTGGSVSTLTIQRTQQEDSAVYLCASRAGRANTEAFFGQGTRLTVV.

This rearrangement joins TRBV12-3 or TRBV12-4 to TRBJ1-5; D unclear. The CDR3 is made up of 13 amino acids. V gave up 6 bases and J gave up 1 base, with 7 bases separating them. In DNA form, the CDR3 reads TGTGCCAGCAGCAGCTACAGCAATCAGCCCCAGCATTTT. This gives the protein CASSSYSNQPQHF.

At least ten counts were recorded for this clonotype. DNA of the CDR3: TGTGCCAGCAGCAAGAGGACAGGGAGCGTGTACGAGCAGTACTTC. Protein sequence: CASSKRTGSVYEQYF. The chain uses TRBV11-2 and TRBJ2-7, with 8 bases aligning to TRBD1. Germline CDR1 and CDR2: SGHAT and FQNNGV. The V segment lost 5 bases and the J segment 4 bases; nucleotides outside the gene matches: 10. The CDR3 loop spans 15 amino acids.

For this clonotype: An end of the junction differs from the germline gene, which may be a read error. The chain employs TRBV19 and TRBJ2-2; possible D gene TRBD1, 6 bases. The germline CDR1 and CDR2 sequences are LNHDA and SQIVND (reference sequence). The CDR3 has 16 amino acids. The CDR3: CATSRTVQRNTGELFF. The CDR3 nucleotides read TGTGCCACTAGTCGGACAGTCCAGAGGAACACCGGGGAGCTGTTTTTT.